These 32 T cell receptor beta chains originate from one sample sequenced in a study of graft-versus-host responses after intestinal transplantation. Repertoires were generated with immunoSEQ multiplex PCR, while TCRdb's copy carries only in-frame clones and drops some. This table holds about 110,000 clones, roughly 87% found once. These TCRs are of unknown antigen specificity. The sequencing here drew on unstimulated CD4+ T cells sorted from spleen or lymph node cells, taken before transplant. These receptors were obtained from a human donor who was the organ donor for an intestinal transplant.

The V gene is TRBV2, the J gene TRBJ2-7; D not resolved. V was cut by 2 bases and J by 5 bases, with 13 bases left in between. This CDR3 has 14 amino acids. The germline gives CDR1 SNHLY, CDR2 FYNNEI. CDR3 nucleotides: TGTGCCAGCAGTGAAATGGGTAGGGTAAACGAGCAGTACTTC. This codes for CASSEMGRVNEQYF.

The rearrangement uses TRBV5-1 and TRBJ2-3; D tentatively reads TRBD1 or TRBD2 (5 bases each). The CDR3 consists of 13 residues. Between the trimmed V and J ends, which lost 0 bases and 10 bases, there was a span of 12 bases. Germline V CDR1 and CDR2: SGHRS, YFSETQ. CDR3 loop: CASSLEGTLAQYF. CDR3 bases: TGCGCCAGCAGCTTGGAGGGGACCCTGGCGCAGTATTTT.

V and J are TRBV19 and TRBJ2-6; D gene ambiguous. Trimming stripped 5 bases from V and 5 bases from J, with 16 bases between. CDR1 is LNHDA, CDR2 SQIVND, per germline (reference sequence). The CDR3 consists of 16 residues. CDR3 in DNA: TGTGCCAGTAGTTCAATTACTGTGCGCTGGGCCAACGTCCTGACTTTC. This gives the protein CASSSITVRWANVLTF.

The chain has TRBV7-2 and TRBJ2-1; perhaps D is TRBD1 or TRBD2 (5 bases each). This CDR3 region has 15 residues. Germline CDR1 and CDR2: SGHTA and FQGNSA. The germline V and J ends were trimmed by 5 bases and 1 base, with 12 bases remaining between them. In nucleotides, the CDR3 is TGTGCCAGCAGCCGGGACGTTTTTTCCTACAATGAGCAGTTCTTC. Its protein is CASSRDVFSYNEQFF.

This rearrangement joins TRBV10-3 to TRBJ2-5; D remains ambiguous. V lost 0 bases and J 2 bases, leaving 7 bases between the germline ends. The length of the CDR3 is 14 residues. From germline, CDR1 is ENHRY and CDR2 SYGVKD. The chain's CDR3 is CAISESPAQETQYF. The CDR3, as DNA: TGTGCCATCAGTGAGTCCCCTGCTCAAGAGACCCAGTACTTC.

This chain connects TRBV7-9 to TRBJ1-5; 9 nucleotides line up with TRBD1. Germline V gene sequence: CDR1 SEHNR, CDR2 FQNEAQ (reference sequence). J lost 0 bases, V lost 5 bases, and 2 bases had no gene match. The CDR3 length is 15 residues. Here the CDR3 reads CASSRTGDSNQPQHF. The CDR3 DNA reads TGTGCCAGCAGCCGGACAGGGGATAGCAATCAGCCCCAGCATTTT.

The chain employs TRBV5-1 and TRBJ2-7; tentative D call: TRBD1 (5 bases). V lost 4 bases and J 4 bases, leaving 18 bases between the germline ends. This CDR3 is 15 amino acids long. Germline V gives CDR1 SGHRS, CDR2 YFSETQ. CDR3 nucleotide sequence: TGCGCCAGCAGCCTCCAGGCAGGGCCGCAATACGAGCAGTACTTC. Translating it yields CASSLQAGPQYEQYF.

The genes are TRBV6-5 and TRBJ2-5; D is possibly TRBD2 (6 bases). CDR1 is MNHEY and CDR2 is SVGAGI in the germline V gene. The CDR3 contains 12 residues. Trimming took 6 bases from V and 6 from J, leaving 11 bases between them. CDR3 residues: CASSAGGKTQYF. CDR3 DNA sequence: TGTGCCAGCAGCGCTGGGGGGAAGACCCAGTACTTC.

The chain recombines TRBV6-5 with TRBJ1-1; D is perhaps TRBD1 (5 bases). The CDR3 contains 14 residues. Germline lookup yields CDR1 MNHEY and CDR2 SVGAGI. V was cut by 11 bases and J by 0 bases, with 16 bases left in between. The CDR3 region has the DNA TGTGCCCGCTCCAGACGGGGGATGAACACTGAAGCTTTCTTT. It encodes CARSRRGMNTEAFF.

V usage is TRBV19 and J usage is TRBJ2-1, with D maybe TRBD2 (6 bases). This CDR3 has 15 amino acids. CDR1 and CDR2 (germline): LNHDA, SQIVND (reference sequence). V lost 5 bases and J lost 0, with 11 bases in between. The CDR3 DNA is TGTGCCAGTAGTTGGGACTCGAGCTCCTACAATGAGCAGTTCTTC. Translating gives CASSWDSSSYNEQFF.

The chain employs TRBV15 and TRBJ2-7; no definite D call. This CDR3 region has 13 residues. The germline gives CDR1 LNHNV, CDR2 YYDKDF (reference sequence). The V and J ends lost 0 bases and 4 bases respectively, with 7 bases between them. The DNA for the CDR3 is TGTGCCACCAGCAGAGATAGTCAGTACGAGCAGTACTTC. Residues: CATSRDSQYEQYF.

The genes are TRBV30 and TRBJ2-1; 9 bases match TRBD2. The CDR3 runs 17 residues. Unmatched junction bases numbered 10, after V lost 4 bases and J lost 0 bases. CDR1 and CDR2 from the germline V gene are GTSNPN and SVGIG (reference sequence). The chain's CDR3 is CAWTDPGLAGSYNEQFF. The CDR3 nucleotides read TGTGCCTGGACGGATCCGGGACTAGCCGGCTCCTACAATGAGCAGTTCTTC.

V gene TRBV7-2 combines with J gene TRBJ2-4, with 10 bases aligning to TRBD2. This CDR3 is 15 amino acids long. The J segment lost 6 bases and the V segment lost 2 bases, leaving 4 bases of the junction unmatched. The germline gives CDR1 SGHTA, CDR2 FQGNSA. Here the CDR3 DNA reads TGTGCCAGCAGCTTATCAGCGGGGGGGTCAAACATTCAGTACTTC. Its protein is CASSLSAGGSNIQYF.

This sequence joins TRBV6-1 and TRBJ1-6; D call uncertain. Trimming removed 4 bases at V and 2 bases at J, with 6 bases between. The CDR3 is 14 amino acids. Germline CDR1 is MNHNS and CDR2 is SASEGT. CDR3 sequence (DNA): TGTGCCAGCAGTGGAGGCGCCTATAATTCACCCCTCCACTTT. Protein product: CASSGGAYNSPLHF.

The chain joins TRBV19 to TRBJ2-2, with 8 bases matching TRBD2. The CDR3 totals 16 residues. The junction had 10 bases not matched to a gene; V was cut back by 4 bases and J by 6 bases. Germline V lookup: CDR1 LNHDA, CDR2 SQIVND (reference sequence). In nucleotides, the CDR3 is TGTGCCAGTAGTACCTTCCAAGCGGGAGTGGCCGGGGAGCTGTTTTTT. Its protein is CASSTFQAGVAGELFF.

Only one count was recorded for this clone. The chain uses TRBV28 and TRBJ2-7; possible D gene TRBD1, 5 bases. The CDR3 consists of 16 residues. V lost 7 bases, J lost 4 bases, and 23 bases lay in between. Germline CDR1 and CDR2: MDHEN and SYDVKM. CDR3 nucleotides: TGTGCCAGCATAGACAGCCCTGTATCAAATCCTTACGAGCAGTACTTC. It specifies CASIDSPVSNPYEQYF.

The chain joins TRBV10-1 to TRBJ1-6; D uncertain. Trimming stripped 3 bases from V and 7 bases from J, with 7 bases between. This CDR3 has 13 residues. Germline V gene sequence: CDR1 WNHNN, CDR2 SYGVQD (reference sequence). For the CDR3, the DNA is TGCGCCAGCAGTGAACTGGGAAATTCACCCCTCCACTTT. It translates to CASSELGNSPLHF.

This chain uses TRBV5-1 with TRBJ1-1, with D maybe TRBD1 (5 bases). This CDR3 comprises 13 residues. The ends were cut back, 4 bases at V and 5 bases at J, with 12 bases in the middle. Germline V gives CDR1 SGHRS, CDR2 YFSETQ. CDR3 coding DNA: TGCGCCAGCAGCCGCCCTGAGGGGACTGAAGCTTTCTTT. Its protein is CASSRPEGTEAFF. Based on the CDR3 plus reference TRBV5-1 and TRBJ1-1, the full variable domain is KAGVTQTPRYLIKTRGQQVTLSCSPISGHRSVSWYQQTPGQGLQFLFEYFSETQRNKGNFPGRFSGRQFSNSRSEMNVSTLELGDSALYLCASSRPEGTEAFFGQGTRLTVV.

V gene TRBV5-4 combines with J gene TRBJ1-2; unclear D gene. This CDR3 is 16 amino acids long. V was clipped by 4 bases and J by 6 bases, with 22 bases between them. CDR1 SGHNT and CDR2 YYREEE come from the germline V gene (reference sequence). In DNA form, the CDR3 reads TGTGCCAGCAGCCAAGATTTATTGCCTACGGAGCATGGCTACACCTTC. It yields the protein CASSQDLLPTEHGYTF.

The chain links TRBV5-1 to TRBJ1-6; D is undetermined. Germline V CDR1 and CDR2: SGHRS, YFSETQ. With 2 bases removed from V and 2 bases from J, the gap between germline ends came to 5 bases. The length of the CDR3 is 14 residues. CDR3 DNA: TGCGCCAGCAGCTTTCAAACCTATAATTCACCCCTCCACTTT. Protein sequence: CASSFQTYNSPLHF. Complete variable domain (other parts from reference TRBV5-1 and TRBJ1-6): KAGVTQTPRYLIKTRGQQVTLSCSPISGHRSVSWYQQTPGQGLQFLFEYFSETQRNKGNFPGRFSGRQFSNSRSEMNVSTLELGDSALYLCASSFQTYNSPLHFGNGTRLTVT.

The rearrangement uses TRBV2 and TRBJ1-2; D is possibly TRBD1 (6 bases). Looked up from germline, CDR1 is SNHLY and CDR2 is FYNNEI. The CDR3 is 15 amino acids. V lost 7 bases to trimming and J lost 4 bases, with 19 bases between them. The CDR3 region is CASTLGGGARYGYTF. DNA for the CDR3: TGTGCCAGCACCCTAGGCGGGGGGGCGCGCTATGGCTACACCTTC.

The chain combines TRBV9 with TRBJ2-7, with D perhaps TRBD2 (7 bases). Trimming stripped 4 bases from V and 0 bases from J, with 14 bases between. The germline V gene encodes CDR1 SGDLS and CDR2 YYNGEE. CDR3 size: 15 residues. The CDR3 is CASSPRGGGSYEQYF. CDR3 in DNA: TGTGCCAGCAGCCCTAGGGGGGGCGGCTCCTACGAGCAGTACTTC.

The V gene is TRBV7-5, the J gene TRBJ2-5; the D call in the table, TRBD2, was not verified against the DNA. The DNA end favors TRBJ2-7, so the J call may be wrong. TRBV7-5 is assigned pseudogene status. The CDR3 contains 20 residues. CDR3 residues: CVRSLPETGTSREVIYEQYF. The CDR3 DNA follows: TGTGTCAGAAGCTTACCTGAGACCGGGACTAGCCGGGAAGTTATCTACGAGCAGTACTTC.

This clone was seen once. The V gene is TRBV7-8, the J gene TRBJ2-7; possibly TRBD2 for D (5 bases). The CDR3 has 16 residues. Trimming took off 5 bases at V and 2 bases at J, with 19 bases between the two ends. The germline V gene encodes CDR1 SGHVS and CDR2 FQNEAQ. In nucleotides, the CDR3 is TGTGCCAGCAGCCGCTCTAATTATCTCGGGGCCTACGAGCAGTACTTC. Residues: CASSRSNYLGAYEQYF.

This rearrangement joins TRBV5-6 to TRBJ2-5; D gene uncertain. Per the germline V gene, CDR1 is SGHDT and CDR2 is YYEEEE. This CDR3 has 12 amino acids. The V gene lost 2 bases and the J gene lost 3 bases, with 5 bases spanning the gap. The chain's CDR3 is CASSLLKETQYF. The CDR3 DNA follows: TGTGCCAGCAGCTTATTAAAAGAGACCCAGTACTTC. Variable domain in full (rest from reference TRBV5-6 and TRBJ2-5): DAGVTQSPTHLIKTRGQQVTLRCSPKSGHDTVSWYQQALGQGPQFIFQYYEEEERQRGNFPDRFSGHQFPNYSSELNVNALLLGDSALYLCASSLLKETQYFGPGTRLLVL.

Details on this clone: The same CDR3 can be traced to other DNA sequences in this sample. V and J are TRBV7-9 and TRBJ2-3, with D maybe TRBD2 (5 bases). This CDR3 spans 14 amino acids. Looked up from germline, CDR1 is SEHNR and CDR2 is FQNEAQ (reference sequence). The ends were cut back, 0 bases at V and 1 base at J, with 5 bases in the middle. CDR3 region: CASSLAGGTDTQYF. CDR3 DNA: TGTGCCAGCAGCTTAGCGGGAGGCACAGATACGCAGTATTTT.

V is TRBV5-1 and J is TRBJ1-1, with a possible D match to TRBD1 (5 bases). Per germline, CDR1 SGHRS and CDR2 YFSETQ. V lost 0 bases to trimming and J lost 5 bases, with 17 bases between them. This CDR3 is built from 16 residues. CDR3 sequence reads: CASSLEIGGEGTEAFF. The CDR3 nucleotides read TGCGCCAGCAGCTTGGAGATCGGCGGTGAGGGGACTGAAGCTTTCTTT.

This rearrangement joins TRBV6-7 to TRBJ2-2; D might be TRBD1 (6 bases). TRBV6-7 is classed as an ORF, of uncertain function. CDR3 length: 17 amino acids. V gave up 4 bases and J gave up 6 bases, with 21 bases separating them. CDR3 amino acids: CASSFGPGHTSAGELFF. The CDR3 coding sequence is TGTGCCAGCAGTTTCGGACCGGGACATACGAGCGCCGGGGAGCTGTTTTTT.

This clone showed up just once. V and J are TRBV18 and TRBJ2-5, with unresolved D. In germline, CDR1 is KGHSH, CDR2 LQKENI. V lost 6 bases, J lost 6 bases, and 17 bases lay in between. This CDR3 has 14 amino acids. The CDR3 nucleotides read TGTGCCAGCTCTCCTCCCGTTACCATCCAGACCCAGTACTTC. Translating gives CASSPPVTIQTQYF.

The chain joins TRBV11-3 to TRBJ2-5; 10 bases align to TRBD2. TRBJ2-7 explains the end of the DNA better; the J call may be wrong. Germline CDR1 SGHNT, CDR2 YENEEA. The CDR3 is 16 residues long. The CDR3 region has the DNA TGTGCCAGCAGCGTCCTAGGGACTAGCGCGTCCTACGAGCAGTACTTC. It specifies CASSVLGTSASYEQYF.

The gene calls are TRBV10-3 and TRBJ1-2, with 11 nucleotides matching TRBD1. After removal of 10 bases from V and 4 bases from J, the junction contained 11 bases not matched to a gene. The CDR3 totals 15 residues. Germline V gene data show CDR1 as ENHRY and CDR2 as SYGVKD. DNA of the CDR3: TGTGCCACACTGGACCGGGACAGGGGGAGCTATGGCTACACCTTC. Residues: CATLDRDRGSYGYTF.

This chain uses TRBV11-2 with TRBJ2-1; 11 bases are a match to TRBD2. The germline CDR1 and CDR2 sequences are SGHAT and FQNNGV. After removal of 4 bases from V and 4 bases from J, the junction contained 6 bases not matched to a gene. The CDR3 is 16 amino acids. CDR3 amino acids: CASSSRLAGKYNEQFF. DNA for the CDR3: TGTGCCAGCAGCTCAAGACTAGCGGGGAAATACAATGAGCAGTTCTTC.